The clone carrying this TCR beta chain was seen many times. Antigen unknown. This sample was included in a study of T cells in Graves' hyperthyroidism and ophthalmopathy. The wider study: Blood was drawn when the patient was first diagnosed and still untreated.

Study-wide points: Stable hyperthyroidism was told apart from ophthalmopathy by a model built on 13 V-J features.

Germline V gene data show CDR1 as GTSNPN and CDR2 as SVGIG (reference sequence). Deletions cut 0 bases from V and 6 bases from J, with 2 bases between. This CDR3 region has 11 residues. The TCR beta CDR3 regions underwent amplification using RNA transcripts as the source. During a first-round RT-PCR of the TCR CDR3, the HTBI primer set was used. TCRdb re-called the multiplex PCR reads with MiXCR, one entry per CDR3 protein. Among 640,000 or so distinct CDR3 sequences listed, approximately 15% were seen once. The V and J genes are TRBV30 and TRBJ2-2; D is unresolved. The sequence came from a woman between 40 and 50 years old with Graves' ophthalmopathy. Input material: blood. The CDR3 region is CAWSVPGELFF. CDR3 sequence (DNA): TGTGCCTGGAGTGTACCCGGGGAGCTGTTTTTT.